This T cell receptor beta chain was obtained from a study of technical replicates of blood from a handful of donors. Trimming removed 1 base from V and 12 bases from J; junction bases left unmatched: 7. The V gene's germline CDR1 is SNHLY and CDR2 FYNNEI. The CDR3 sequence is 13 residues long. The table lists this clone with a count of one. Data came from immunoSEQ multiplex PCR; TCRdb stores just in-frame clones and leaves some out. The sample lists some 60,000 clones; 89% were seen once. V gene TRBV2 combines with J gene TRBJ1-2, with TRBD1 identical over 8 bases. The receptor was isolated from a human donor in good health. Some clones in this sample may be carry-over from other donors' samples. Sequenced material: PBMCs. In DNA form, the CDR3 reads TGTGCCAGCAGTGAAGAGGACAGGGCCATCAACACCTTC. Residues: CASSEEDRAINTF. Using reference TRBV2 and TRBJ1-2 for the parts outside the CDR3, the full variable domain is EPEVTQTPSHQVTQMGQEVILRCVPISNHLYFYWYRQILGQKVEFLVSFYNNEISEKSEIFDDQFSVERPDGSNFTLKIRSTKLEDSAMYFCASSEEDRAINTFGSGTRLTVV.